The sequence of this T cell receptor beta chain was determined in a study of blood T cell repertoires in COVID-19. Looking at the study overall: T cells, B-cell-depleted T cells, or PBMCs provided the cDNA or gDNA that served as material.

TCRdb's table, derived via immunoSEQ multiplex PCR, lists solely in-frame clones and lacks some. Of some 75,000 clones listed, 88% are singletons. The CDR3 is made up of 14 amino acids. The ends lost 3 bases at V and 5 bases at J; junction bases unmatched: 6. Germline V gene sequence: CDR1 LGHDT, CDR2 YNNKEL (reference sequence). The clonotype comes from a man in his 70s with active or convalescent COVID-19. Input material: peripheral blood. The V call is TRBV3-1 (or the pseudogene TRBV3-2), the J call TRBJ2-7; 8 bases fit TRBD1. This chain's CDR3 is CASSHIDRGHEQYF. The DNA of the CDR3 is TGTGCCAGCAGCCACATAGACAGGGGCCACGAGCAGTACTTC.